This TCR beta chain derives from a study of blood T cell repertoires in COVID-19. Study summary: Researchers got acute and convalescent COVID-19 samples from the United States, Italy and Spain. From T cells, B-cell-depleted T cells, or PBMCs came the material, which was cDNA or gDNA.

In the source study's methods: Amplification from reference gene primers served as the basis for estimated nucleated cell counts. Measured with immunoSEQ multiplex PCR; TCRdb has only the in-frame clones, and not every one. V and J calls and clone size are given by that table; D and trimming were obtained from the DNA. The table has about 240,000 clones, 75% to 90% seen once; the top ten hold around 11%. In germline, CDR1 is SGHVS, CDR2 FNYEAQ. The CDR3 is 15 residues long. V dropped 2 bases and J dropped 2 bases, with 10 bases sitting between them. The receptor was isolated from a woman aged 60-75 years with active or convalescent COVID-19. The chain is built from TRBV7-6 and TRBJ2-1; maybe TRBD2 (5 bases). Sequencing was performed on peripheral blood. In DNA, the CDR3 is TGTGCCAGCAGCTTACTAGCCGAACCCTACAATGAGCAGTTCTTC. It is translated as CASSLLAEPYNEQFF. The full variable domain, its missing parts supplied by reference TRBV7-6 and TRBJ2-1, is GAGVSQSPRYKVTKRGQDVALRCDPISGHVSLYWYRQALGQGPEFLTYFNYEAQQDKSGLPNDRFSAERPEGSISTLTIQRTEQRDSAMYRCASSLLAEPYNEQFFGPGTRLTVL.